This T cell receptor (beta chain) was recorded in a study of T cells in Graves' hyperthyroidism and ophthalmopathy. Study overall: Blood from the periphery was taken at initial diagnosis, before any treatment.

RNA transcripts were the template for amplifying TCR beta CDR3 regions. The primer set for the first-round RT-PCR of the TCR CDR3 was HTBI. TCRdb redid the calling of the multiplex PCR reads with MiXCR, one entry per CDR3 protein. The sample contains 250,000 to 300,000 distinct CDR3 sequences, roughly 13% of which appear only once. Trimming cost V 7 bases and J 2 bases; bases outside gene matches: 12. The germline CDR1 and CDR2 sequences are SNHLY and FYNNEI. The length of the CDR3 is 17 residues. The chain couples TRBV2 to TRBJ2-1; 9 bases are a match to TRBD2. This TCR was sampled from a woman aged 40 to 49 with Graves' hyperthyroidism. The sample consisted of blood. The CDR3 here is CASKLAGATDTYNEQFF. In DNA form, the CDR3 reads TGTGCCAGCAAACTAGCGGGCGCGACAGACACCTACAATGAGCAGTTCTTC.